These 8 T cell receptor beta chains were sequenced from one sample in a study of Graves' ophthalmopathy and Graves' hyperthyroidism. Transcripts of RNA were the source for amplifying TCR beta CDR3 regions. A first-round RT-PCR used HTBI primers, followed by a second-round multiplex PCR. TCRdb used MiXCR to reprocess the multiplex PCR reads, holding one entry per CDR3 protein. Of 200,000 to 250,000 distinct CDR3 sequences in the sample, 20% to 25% were seen once. The source material was peripheral blood. Receptor source: a woman aged 45 to 65 with Graves' ophthalmopathy.

As concerns this clonotype: The junction does not match germline at one end; this may be a read error. The CDR3 sequence is CASIARGSGYIF. The CDR3 nucleotides read TGTGCCAGCATCGCCAGGGGGTCTGGCTACATCTTC. The gene calls are TRBV6-1 and TRBJ1-2; 7 positions agree with TRBD1. Germline V gene lookup returns CDR1 MNHNS and CDR2 SASEGT. This CDR3 contains 12 residues.

This clonotype was detected many times. CDR3 in DNA: TGTGCCAGCAGCCCGAAAGACAGGGACCCTGAAGCTTTCTTT. This sequence encodes CASSPKDRDPEAFF. The rearrangement uses TRBV7-9 and TRBJ1-1; 7 bases fit TRBD1. The CDR3 length is 14 residues. Germline values: CDR1 SEHNR, CDR2 FQNEAQ (reference sequence). V was clipped by 5 bases and J by 6 bases; unmatched bases: 9.

The J gene is TRBJ2-7, the V gene TRBV3-1; D not certain. The V and J ends lost 0 bases and 6 bases respectively, with 6 bases between them. The CDR3 runs 12 residues. Per the germline V gene, CDR1 is LGHDT and CDR2 is YNNKEL (reference sequence). The CDR3 region has the DNA TGTGCCAGCAGCCAAGATGGACGCGAGCAGTACTTC. It codes for CASSQDGREQYF.

This clonotype was picked up many times. The rearrangement uses TRBV27 and TRBJ2-5; possible D gene TRBD2, 5 bases. V lost 5 bases and J 9 bases, leaving 19 bases between the germline ends. CDR1 is MNHEY, CDR2 SMNVEV, per germline (reference sequence). The CDR3 loop spans 14 amino acids. The CDR3 region is CASSIQPEAGAQYF. The CDR3 DNA sequence: TGTGCCAGCAGTATCCAGCCCGAGGCCGGGGCCCAGTACTTC.

The table lists this clonotype with many counts. J is TRBJ1-2 and V is TRBV27; 11 positions agree with TRBD1. Germline V gene sequence: CDR1 MNHEY, CDR2 SMNVEV (reference sequence). This CDR3 is 14 amino acids long. V shed 5 bases, J shed 8 bases, and the junction held 7 bases outside the gene matches. CDR3 amino acids: CASSADRGQGGYTF. In DNA, the CDR3 is TGTGCCAGCAGTGCGGACAGGGGGCAGGGCGGCTACACCTTC.

This clonotype was detected a few times. This rearrangement joins TRBV29-1 to TRBJ1-1, with D possibly matching TRBD1 (6 bases). Per the germline V gene, CDR1 is SQVTM and CDR2 is ANQGSEA. Deletions cut 3 bases from V and 3 bases from J, with 14 bases between. This CDR3 region has 14 residues. In nucleotides, the CDR3 is TGCAGCGTTGAGGCTACAGGGTTACACACTGAAGCTTTCTTT. Its protein product is CSVEATGLHTEAFF. Full variable domain (missing parts from reference TRBV29-1 and TRBJ1-1): SAVISQKPSRDICQRGTSLTIQCQVDSQVTMMFWYRQQPGQSLTLIATANQGSEATYESGFVIDKFPISRPNLTFSTLTVSNMSPEDSSIYLCSVEATGLHTEAFFGQGTRLTVV.

Points on this clonotype: This could be a read error, since a much larger clone is one nucleotide away. This chain connects TRBV28 to TRBJ1-2; TRBD1 might be the D (6 bases). Looked up from germline, CDR1 is MDHEN and CDR2 is SYDVKM. This CDR3 has 15 amino acids. CDR3 coding DNA: TGTGTCAGCAGTTTAAGGGGGGGAAGTTTCTATGGCTACACCTTC. This encodes CVSSLRGGSFYGYTF.

The genes are TRBV11-2 and TRBJ2-7; no firm D call. The CDR3 consists of 13 residues. Germline V gene data show CDR1 as SGHAT and CDR2 as FQNNGV. Trimming pared 5 bases from V and 6 bases from J, leaving 14 bases between. This chain's CDR3 is CASSDLWVLEQYF. The CDR3 DNA follows: TGTGCCAGCAGCGACCTCTGGGTTCTCGAGCAGTACTTC.